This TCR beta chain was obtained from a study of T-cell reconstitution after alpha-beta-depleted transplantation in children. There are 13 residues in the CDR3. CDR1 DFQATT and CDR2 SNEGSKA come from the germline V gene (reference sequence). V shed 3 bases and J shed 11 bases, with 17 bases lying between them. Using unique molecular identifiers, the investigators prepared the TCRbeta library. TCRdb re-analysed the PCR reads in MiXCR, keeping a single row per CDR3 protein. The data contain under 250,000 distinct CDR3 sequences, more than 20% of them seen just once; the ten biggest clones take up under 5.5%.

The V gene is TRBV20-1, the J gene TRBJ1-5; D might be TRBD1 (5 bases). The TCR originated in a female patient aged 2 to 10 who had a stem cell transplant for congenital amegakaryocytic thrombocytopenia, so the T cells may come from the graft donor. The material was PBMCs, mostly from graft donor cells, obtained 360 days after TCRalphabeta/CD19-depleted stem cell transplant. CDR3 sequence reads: CSASLGVGMAQHF. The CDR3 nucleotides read TGCAGTGCTAGTTTGGGGGTGGGCATGGCCCAGCATTTT.